The T cell receptor beta chain under discussion was sequenced for a study of T cells in Graves' hyperthyroidism and ophthalmopathy. Amplified TCR beta CDR3 regions came from RNA transcripts. The HTBI primer set was used in a first-round RT-PCR of the TCR CDR3. TCRdb passed the multiplex PCR reads through MiXCR, listing each CDR3 protein once. Of around 600,000 distinct CDR3 sequences in the sample, roughly 14% are singletons; the top ten hold 9.5% to 15%. This clonotype occurred once. Its antigen is unidentified. Study findings and constraints: Most thyroid clonotypes expanded above 0.001 appeared in blood too.

This clonotype was sampled from a woman aged 50 to 65 with Graves' ophthalmopathy. Sequenced material: blood.

The CDR3 DNA is TGTGCCAGCAGCCCGCACAGGGGGCCGTACGAGCAGTACTTC. It encodes CASSPHRGPYEQYF. V is TRBV14 and J is TRBJ2-7; 9 bases agree with TRBD1. Per germline, CDR1 SGHDN and CDR2 FVKESK. V lost 4 bases and J lost 4; bases outside the gene matches: 5. This CDR3 has 14 residues.